This T cell receptor beta chain was identified in a study of T cell responses to AZD1222 COVID-19 vaccine. Some clones are missing from TCRdb's copy, which holds only in-frame ones; the method was immunoSEQ multiplex PCR. The table has just under 90,000 clones, 88% seen once. Overall study results and limits: Increases in Spike-specific TCR breadth and depth were seen after two AZD1222 doses. Donors were mostly white British, more females; clonal diversity possibly underestimated. Recipients of AZD1222 seropositive at baseline numbered only 6 or 7. Dominant CD4 TCR responses targeted spike regions 160-218 and 743-854.

Worth noting for this clone: Its cognate antigen is unknown.

The CDR3 has 17 amino acids. V lost 2 bases and J 0 bases, leaving 11 bases between the germline ends. From germline, CDR1 is MDHEN and CDR2 SYDVKM. This receptor was identified in an adult in good health. This chain uses TRBV28 with TRBJ1-6; D unresolved. This specimen was peripheral blood, taken on day 0 of MenACWY control vaccination. CDR3 sequence (DNA): TGTGCCAGCAGTTTAGGGCAGACGATCTCCTATAATTCACCCCTCCACTTT. Protein: CASSLGQTISYNSPLHF. Using reference TRBV28 and TRBJ1-6 for the parts outside the CDR3, the full variable domain is DVKVTQSSRYLVKRTGEKVFLECVQDMDHENMFWYRQDPGLGLRLIYFSYDVKMKEKGDIPEGYSVSREKKERFSLILESASTNQTSMYLCASSLGQTISYNSPLHFGNGTRLTVT.